This T cell receptor (beta chain) derives from a study of lymphopenia after photon versus proton radiotherapy. On this clone itself: The antigen remains unidentified.

The CDR3 runs 13 residues. Looked up from germline, CDR1 is SGHDT and CDR2 is YYEEEE. V shed 4 bases and J 5 bases; nucleotides not matched to a gene: 5. The study's findings and limits: A bigger post-nadir fall in TCR diversity correlated inversely with survival time in deceased patients. Oligoclonal CD8+ Temra expansion after nadir drove photon patients' diversity drop.

Sequenced by immunoSEQ multiplex PCR; TCRdb stores in-frame clones only, minus some. The data contain approximately 22,000 clones, over 80% of them seen just once; the ten biggest clones take up roughly 20%. This sequence originates from a woman aged 70-85 years with pancreatic cancer. The sample was peripheral blood, taken from a patient treated with proton-based radiotherapy. The chain uses TRBV5-6 and TRBJ1-1, with TRBD1 identical over 7 bases. This chain's CDR3 is CASSPTDRTEAFF. The CDR3 DNA reads as TGTGCCAGCAGCCCTACGGACAGGACTGAAGCTTTCTTT.